The rows below give T cell receptor beta chains drawn from one sample of a study of identifying expanded T cells in peripheral blood. Some clones are missing from TCRdb's copy, which holds only in-frame ones; the method was immunoSEQ multiplex PCR. The sample has 80,000 to 95,000 clones; around 88% are singletons. Sequenced: blood. The receptors shown here come from a person aged 18 to 70 in good health. Both conserved end residues are part of each CDR3. The D gene is left open where the match is weak. A clone size is listed for some rows: how often the clone was seen (once, few, many), or a class if it is expanded.

cdr3_aa: CSVLGTANEAFF
cdr3_nt: TGCAGCGTCCTTGGGACAGCGAATGAAGCTTTCTTT
j_call: TRBJ1-1
d_call: TRBD1
clone_size: .
v_call: TRBV29-1

cdr3_aa: CASSLFGGANEKLFF
cdr3_nt: TGTGCCAGCAGTTTATTTGGAGGGGCTAATGAAAAACTGTTTTTT
j_call: TRBJ1-4
d_call: .
clone_size: .
v_call: TRBV28

cdr3_aa: CASSESGASNEQFF
cdr3_nt: TGTGCCAGCAGTGAATCTGGCGCAAGTAATGAGCAGTTCTTC
j_call: TRBJ2-1
d_call: .
clone_size: .
v_call: TRBV6-4

cdr3_aa: CASSLAPQGSNEQYF
cdr3_nt: TGTGCCAGCAGCTTAGCGCCGCAGGGGTCAAACGAGCAGTACTTC
j_call: TRBJ2-7
d_call: .
clone_size: few
v_call: TRBV7-6

cdr3_aa: CASSLLAGGVDTQYF
cdr3_nt: TGTGCCAGCAGCTTATTAGCGGGAGGGGTAGATACGCAGTATTTT
j_call: TRBJ2-3
d_call: TRBD2
clone_size: .
v_call: TRBV5-4

cdr3_aa: CASSSRGRLYTEAFF
cdr3_nt: TGTGCCAGCAGTTCGAGGGGGCGCCTCTACACTGAAGCTTTCTTT
j_call: TRBJ1-1
d_call: TRBD1
clone_size: .
v_call: TRBV28

cdr3_aa: CASSLEGGGETQYF
cdr3_nt: TGCGCCAGCAGCTTGGAGGGGGGTGGAGAGACCCAGTACTTC
j_call: TRBJ2-5
d_call: .
clone_size: .
v_call: TRBV5-1

cdr3_aa: CASSHRLLNEQFF
cdr3_nt: TGCGCCAGCAGCCACCGGCTACTCAATGAGCAGTTCTTC
j_call: TRBJ2-1
d_call: .
clone_size: once
v_call: TRBV4-1

cdr3_aa: CASSPSRAGGDTQYF
cdr3_nt: TGTGCCAGCAGCCCCAGCCGCGCGGGAGGAGATACGCAGTATTTT
j_call: TRBJ2-3
d_call: TRBD2
clone_size: .
v_call: TRBV7-3

cdr3_aa: CASSLGQDIAKNIQYF
cdr3_nt: TGTGCCAGCAGTCTCGGACAGGACATAGCCAAAAACATTCAGTACTTC
j_call: TRBJ2-4
d_call: TRBD1
clone_size: .
v_call: TRBV28

cdr3_aa: CASSFPGNTIYF
cdr3_nt: TGTGCCAGCAGCTTTCCGGGGAACACCATATATTTT
j_call: TRBJ1-3
d_call: .
clone_size: .
v_call: TRBV7-8